This TCR beta chain was recovered during a study of cytomegalovirus exposure and HLA in healthy donors. Study-wide results and caveats: In vitro data verified a few CMV-associated chains as specific for CMV antigens.

Germline loops: CDR1 ENHRY, CDR2 SYGVKD. Unmatched junction bases numbered 7, after V lost 7 bases and J lost 6 bases. The CDR3 contains 14 residues. Generated by immunoSEQ multiplex PCR, the TCRdb table keeps only in-frame clones and is missing some. This table holds approximately 120,000 clones, roughly 93% found once. With respect to this clone: Its antigen is not known.

The sequenced material came from PBMCs. This TCR derives from a woman under 30 in good health and CMV-seronegative. The rearrangement joins TRBV10-3 to TRBJ2-2; 8 positions match TRBD1. Here the CDR3 reads CAIKGQGAPGELFF. In DNA form, the CDR3 reads TGTGCCATCAAGGGGCAGGGGGCTCCCGGGGAGCTGTTTTTT.